A selection of T cell receptor beta chains follows, all from one sample in a study of blood T cells in healthy people across ages. Using its own MiXCR run on the 5' RACE reads, TCRdb lists one record per CDR3 protein. Of about 970,000 distinct CDR3 sequences listed, roughly 47% were seen once; the top ten hold about 20%. Sample: blood. The receptors stem from a woman aged 55-75 years in good health. Each CDR3 is given with its conserved first and last residue. A D gene is named only where the DNA matches it firmly. Clone size is not always given. Where it is, it says once, few, many or a class for expanded clones.

d_gene	j_gene	v_gene	abundance	CDR3aa	CDR3nt
NA	TRBJ2-3	TRBV7-2	few	CASSLGSGGGRAGLSQYF	TGTGCCAGCAGCTTAGGGTCAGGGGGCGGGAGGGCCGGTTTGTCGCAGTATTTT
TRBD1	TRBJ2-5	TRBV6-5	few	CATRRPTRGQETQYF	TGTGCCACCAGGCGCCCCACCAGGGGGCAAGAGACCCAGTACTTC
TRBD1	TRBJ2-7	TRBV12-3/TRBV12-4	NA	CASRKQGATYEQYF	TGTGCCAGCCGGAAACAGGGGGCAACCTACGAGCAGTACTTC
NA	TRBJ2-5	TRBV4-1	NA	CASSQARLETQYF	TGCGCCAGCAGCCAAGCCCGACTAGAGACCCAGTACTTC
TRBD2	TRBJ2-7	TRBV4-3	NA	CASSLGSGISYEQYF	TGCGCCAGCAGCCTAGGGAGCGGGATAAGTTACGAGCAGTACTTC
NA	TRBJ1-4	TRBV2	few	CARRQAGNEKLFF	TGTGCCAGGAGACAGGCCGGGAATGAAAAACTGTTTTTT
NA	TRBJ2-7	TRBV7-9	NA	CASSLARRDTSYEQYF	TGTGCCAGCAGCTTAGCGAGACGGGATACTTCCTACGAGCAGTACTTC
NA	TRBJ1-1	TRBV16	NA	CASSQSPDSTSEAFF	TGTGCCAGCAGCCAATCGCCGGACAGTACATCTGAAGCTTTCTTT
TRBD1	TRBJ1-1	TRBV28	few	CASSFLQGIEAFF	TGTGCCAGCAGTTTCTTACAGGGGATTGAAGCTTTCTTT
NA	TRBJ2-3	TRBV29-1	many	CSVDGARGTQYF	TGCAGCGTTGATGGGGCCAGAGGTACGCAGTATTTT
NA	TRBJ2-7	TRBV6-5	once	CASSPGGANEQYF	TGTGCCAGCAGCCCTGGGGGAGCCAACGAGCAGTACTTC
NA	TRBJ2-1	TRBV29-1	NA	CSVQGGLGYNEQFF	TGCAGCGTTCAGGGGGGGCTCGGTTACAATGAGCAGTTCTTC
NA	TRBJ1-5	TRBV7-2	NA	CASSLWGLGVSQPQHF	TGTGCCAGCAGCTTGTGGGGGCTCGGTGTGAGTCAGCCCCAGCATTTT
NA	TRBJ2-5	TRBV5-4	NA	CASSLEPHQETQYF	TGTGCCAGCAGCTTGGAACCCCACCAAGAGACCCAGTACTTC